The clone carrying this TCR beta chain was seen a few times. The antigen is not known. The CDR3 has 14 residues. Trimming at V came to 6 bases and at J to 6 bases, leaving 9 bases not matched to a gene. Germline CDR1 and CDR2: DFQATT and SNEGSKA (reference sequence). This entry comes from a study of Graves' ophthalmopathy and Graves' hyperthyroidism. Notes on the study in general: The 13-signature model separated ophthalmopathy from stable hyperthyroidism at 85% to 90% sensitivity and about 80% specificity. In blood appeared most of the expanded thyroid clonotypes whose frequency exceeded 0.001.

Ophthalmopathy cases showed moderate-to-severe activity, scoring CAS ≥3 and NOSPECS ≥4, with duration under 3 months. PBMCs were density-gradient isolated from about 9.6 ml fresh blood. RNA transcripts were the template, and TCR beta CDR3 regions were amplified from them. HTBI-primed first-round RT-PCR preceded second-round multiplex PCR. TCRdb recomputed calls from the multiplex PCR reads with MiXCR, one row per CDR3 protein. The table includes about 700,000 distinct CDR3 sequences, 35% to 50% detected once. This TCR was recovered from an adult man with Graves' ophthalmopathy. The sequencing sample was made of peripheral blood. The chain couples TRBV20-1 to TRBJ2-7; TRBD2 agrees at 12 bases. The CDR3 here is CSAQQGLAGPEQYF. DNA for the CDR3: TGCAGTGCGCAACAGGGACTAGCGGGCCCCGAGCAGTACTTC.